The T cell receptor beta chain under discussion was sequenced for a study of T cells after posttransplantation cyclophosphamide. General observations from the study: Skin or GI-infiltrating T cells shared few TRB sequences with blood. Recipient CMV seropositivity and CMV reactivation strongly tracked TRB clonality. Donor-recipient repertoire similarity was low at 1-2 months, rising over year one.

Treatment was busulfan-fludarabine conditioning, a marrow graft, and cyclophosphamide on days +3 and +4. Concerning this clone: No antigen is known for it.

Libraries were prepared by immunoSEQ multiplex PCR; TCRdb keeps only in-frame clonotypes and omits some of them. Of 35,000 to 50,000 clones in the sample, around 91% were seen once. The CDR3 runs 14 residues. V dropped 4 bases and J dropped 1; count of bases not matched to a gene: 4. In germline, CDR1 is SGHRS, CDR2 YFSETQ. The sample was PBMCs, taken 60 to 65 days after allogeneic stem cell transplant with posttransplant cyclophosphamide. The rearrangement uses TRBV5-1 and TRBJ1-1; TRBD1 matches 7 bases. The receptor was isolated from a male patient aged 60-70 years who received an allogeneic stem cell transplant from a related donor and was CMV-positive. Part of the T cell pool may stem from the graft donor. The CDR3 is CASSPQGGNTEAFF. In DNA, the CDR3 is TGCGCCAGCAGCCCCCAGGGGGGGAACACTGAAGCTTTCTTT.